The rows below give T cell receptor beta chains drawn from one sample of a study of blood T cell repertoires in COVID-19. The method was immunoSEQ multiplex PCR; TCRdb's version includes in-frame clones alone and lacks a portion of them. The table includes about 250,000 clones, over 70% detected once. Sequenced input: PBMCs or T cells enriched from blood (not recorded which). The source of these receptors is a woman aged 40 to 50 who had been exposed to COVID-19. The CDR3 runs from the conserved cysteine through the conserved F or W. A D gene is named only where the DNA matches it firmly. A clone size is listed for some rows: how often the clone was seen (once, few, many), or a class if it is expanded.

clone size	V gene	J gene	D gene	CDR3 protein	CDR3 DNA
.	TRBV6-5	TRBJ2-5	TRBD2	CASSTGTRAETQYF	TGTGCCAGCAGTACCGGGACTAGGGCGGAGACCCAGTACTTC
.	TRBV2	TRBJ1-1	.	CATGEGVTEAFF	TGTGCCACAGGCGAAGGTGTCACTGAAGCTTTCTTT
once	TRBV5-1	TRBJ2-7	TRBD2	CASSLRLAPYEQYF	TGCGCCAGCAGCTTGCGACTAGCACCCTACGAGCAGTACTTC
once	TRBV19	TRBJ1-5	.	CASSIRGWGGNQPQHF	TGTGCCAGTAGTATTCGGGGGTGGGGGGGCAATCAGCCCCAGCATTTT
.	TRBV7-2	TRBJ2-1	.	CASSRRVSPESSYNEQFF	TGTGCCAGCAGCCGGCGCGTGAGTCCGGAGTCGTCCTACAATGAGCAGTTCTTC
.	TRBV4-3	TRBJ2-2	.	CASSNLVAGGTGELFF	TGCGCCAGCAGCAACTTGGTCGCAGGAGGTACCGGGGAGCTGTTTTTT
.	TRBV3-1/TRBV3-2	TRBJ1-1	.	CASHPRGGTEAFF	TGTGCCAGCCACCCCCGGGGGGGAACTGAAGCTTTCTTT
.	TRBV11-3	TRBJ2-3	TRBD2	CASSKTGGLGDTQYF	TGTGCCAGCAGCAAGACGGGGGGGCTGGGAGATACGCAGTATTTT
.	TRBV29-1	TRBJ2-5	TRBD2	CSVEKLAGAQETQYF	TGCAGCGTTGAAAAACTAGCGGGGGCTCAAGAGACCCAGTACTTC
.	TRBV5-4	TRBJ1-5	TRBD1	CASSRDRGEPQHF	TGTGCCAGCAGCAGGGACAGGGGAGAGCCCCAGCATTTT
.	TRBV14	TRBJ2-7	.	CASSPGTFYEQYF	TGTGCCAGCAGCCCGGGGACTTTCTACGAGCAGTACTTC
once	TRBV7-2	TRBJ1-1	.	CASSFNGDSRAFF	TGTGCCAGCAGCTTTAATGGAGACTCCCGAGCTTTCTTT
.	TRBV28	TRBJ1-2	.	CASSLGRRDSYGYTF	TGTGCCAGCAGTTTAGGTCGCAGGGACTCCTATGGCTACACCTTC
few	TRBV7-9	TRBJ1-2	.	CASSRRDGRGYYGYTF	TGTGCCAGCAGCAGACGGGATGGCAGGGGTTACTATGGCTACACCTTC
.	TRBV19	TRBJ1-3	.	CASRSTGSIYF	TGTGCCAGTAGGTCAACCGGGTCCATATATTTT
.	TRBV5-1	TRBJ1-5	TRBD1	CASSLGDRDYQPQHF	TGTGCCAGCAGCTTGGGAGACAGGGACTATCAGCCCCAGCATTTT
.	TRBV6-2/TRBV6-3	TRBJ2-5	.	CASSLPVASGTQYF	TGTGCCAGCAGTCTCCCGGTCGCGTCGGGGACCCAGTACTTC
once	TRBV11-3	TRBJ1-2	.	CASSLAGTPDYGYTF	TGTGCCAGCAGCTTAGCAGGAACCCCGGACTATGGCTACACCTTC
.	TRBV27	TRBJ1-6	TRBD1	CASRYGTGRNSPLHF	TGTGCCAGCAGATATGGGACAGGGCGAAATTCACCCCTCCACTTT
.	TRBV15	TRBJ2-5	.	CATSRPGTPEETQYF	TGTGCCACCAGCAGACCCGGGACACCTGAAGAGACCCAGTACTTC
.	TRBV27	TRBJ1-5	.	CASSPDEARSNQPQHF	TGTGCCAGCAGTCCAGACGAGGCGCGGAGCAATCAGCCCCAGCATTTT
.	TRBV6-2/TRBV6-3	TRBJ1-5	.	CASSYWRQTIQPQHF	TGTGCCAGCAGTTACTGGAGACAGACGATTCAGCCCCAGCATTTT
few	TRBV18	TRBJ1-5	.	CASSPEEGRNQPQHF	TGTGCCAGCTCACCAGAGGAGGGGCGCAATCAGCCCCAGCATTTT
.	TRBV5-8	TRBJ2-3	.	CASSLGEGALSTDTQYF	TGTGCCAGCAGCTTGGGCGAGGGTGCGTTATCCACAGATACGCAGTATTTT
.	TRBV2	TRBJ2-5	TRBD2	CASSRRGGLETQYF	TGTGCCAGCAGCAGGCGGGGAGGGTTAGAGACCCAGTACTTC
.	TRBV6-5	TRBJ1-4	TRBD1	CASSYWDREGEKLFF	TGTGCCAGCAGTTACTGGGACAGGGAGGGTGAAAAACTGTTTTTT
once	TRBV30	TRBJ2-3	TRBD2	CAWSTRSGGAKGTDTQYF	TGTGCCTGGAGTACTCGAAGCGGGGGGGCGAAGGGCACAGATACGCAGTATTTT
.	TRBV6-1	TRBJ1-1	.	CASSSPDTENTEAFF	TGTGCCAGCAGTTCGCCCGACACAGAGAACACTGAAGCTTTCTTT
.	TRBV24-1	TRBJ1-2	.	CATSEQDEFYTF	TGTGCCACCAGTGAACAGGATGAATTCTACACCTTC
.	TRBV28	TRBJ1-6	.	CASSFSGRGDFSPLHF	TGTGCCAGCAGTTTTAGCGGACGAGGGGATTTTTCACCCCTCCACTTT
.	TRBV6-5	TRBJ1-6	.	CASRASMINSPLHF	TGTGCCAGCAGAGCAAGTATGATAAATTCACCCCTCCACTTT
.	TRBV18	TRBJ2-1	.	CASSPRSSYNEQFF	TGTGCCAGCTCACCGAGGAGCAGTTACAATGAGCAGTTCTTC
.	TRBV30	TRBJ2-5	.	CAWSGFGATDLETQYF	TGTGCCTGGAGTGGCTTTGGGGCTACGGATCTGGAGACCCAGTACTTC
.	TRBV2	TRBJ1-2	.	CASTSPPRDYGYTF	TGTGCCAGCACTAGTCCCCCGCGGGACTATGGCTACACCTTC
.	TRBV19	TRBJ2-2	.	CASRMTREGSKDTGELFF	TGTGCCAGTAGGATGACCCGGGAAGGGTCGAAGGACACCGGGGAGCTGTTTTTT
few	TRBV19	TRBJ1-1	TRBD1	CASSVSGTGFGGTEAFF	TGTGCCAGTAGCGTTTCCGGGACAGGGTTCGGGGGCACTGAAGCTTTCTTT
.	TRBV7-9	TRBJ1-2	TRBD1	CASSLDRGCTF	TGTGCCAGCAGCTTAGACAGGGGATGCACCTTC
once	TRBV15	TRBJ2-7	.	CATSRDLQDEQYF	TGTGCCACCAGCAGAGACCTACAGGACGAGCAGTACTTC
.	TRBV2	TRBJ2-5	TRBD1	CASRWGQGSETQYF	TGTGCCAGCAGATGGGGACAGGGTAGCGAGACCCAGTACTTC
.	TRBV3-1/TRBV3-2	TRBJ2-2	TRBD1	CASSQAGGRGTGELFF	TGTGCCAGCAGCCAGGCAGGGGGCCGTGGCACCGGGGAGCTGTTTTTT
.	TRBV30	TRBJ2-3	.	CAWSVGAGRTDTQYF	TGTGCCTGGAGTGTAGGAGCGGGTCGCACAGATACGCAGTATTTT
.	TRBV11-3	TRBJ2-5	.	CASSSAGARETQYF	TGTGCCAGCAGCTCTGCGGGGGCGAGGGAGACCCAGTACTTC
.	TRBV3-1/TRBV3-2	TRBJ1-1	.	CASSQDRGQNTEAFF	TGTGCCAGCAGCCAAGATCGAGGACAGAACACTGAAGCTTTCTTT
.	TRBV5-8	TRBJ2-1	.	CASSLVGGREQFF	TGTGCCAGCAGCTTGGTGGGGGGACGGGAGCAGTTCTTC
once	TRBV29-1	TRBJ2-3	TRBD2	CSVIRASGVTDTQYF	TGCAGCGTTATTCGCGCTAGCGGGGTCACAGATACGCAGTATTTT